The 16 T cell receptor beta chains presented below share a single source sample, sequenced in a study of identical twins. TCRdb used MiXCR to reprocess the 5' RACE reads, holding one entry per CDR3 protein. The data contain a few hundred thousand distinct CDR3 sequences, 8.5% to 9.5% of them singletons. This same sample was also taken into another study, of yellow fever vaccine responses in identical twins.

The sample consisted of CD8+ T cells sorted from blood. The origin of the receptors is a woman under 30 in good health.

The chain employs TRBV29-1 and TRBJ1-2; D unresolved. The CDR3 runs 14 residues. V lost 0 bases to trimming and J lost 4 bases, with 12 bases between them. CDR1 and CDR2 (germline): SQVTM, ANQGSEA. CDR3 amino acids: CSVEDDYTSYGYTF. For the CDR3, the DNA is TGCAGCGTTGAAGACGACTATACCTCCTATGGCTACACCTTC.

The V call is TRBV6-2 or TRBV6-3, the J call TRBJ2-5; D remains ambiguous. Trimming shortened V by 2 bases and J by 2 bases, and 9 bases separated the two germline ends. Germline V gene data show CDR1 as MNHEY and CDR2 as SVGEGT. The length of the CDR3 is 14 residues. The chain's CDR3 is CASSYVSKQETQYF. CDR3 sequence (DNA): TGTGCCAGCAGTTACGTTAGTAAGCAAGAGACCCAGTACTTC.

This CDR3 is CSARQGPYNEQFF. In nucleotides, the CDR3 is TGCAGTGCTCGACAGGGTCCCTACAATGAGCAGTTCTTC. The gene calls are TRBV20-1 and TRBJ2-1; 7 bases are a match to TRBD1. The CDR3 has 13 residues. The ends lost 5 bases at V and 2 bases at J; junction bases unmatched: 3. Germline CDR1 is DFQATT and CDR2 is SNEGSKA (reference sequence).

V usage is TRBV29-1 and J usage is TRBJ1-1, with a weak D call TRBD1 (5 bases). The CDR3 runs to 15 residues. V lost 4 bases to trimming and J lost 2 bases, with 17 bases between them. Per the germline V gene, CDR1 is SQVTM and CDR2 is ANQGSEA. The CDR3 loop reads CSVGPSGQDNTEAFF. In DNA form, the CDR3 reads TGCAGCGTTGGGCCCTCGGGGCAGGACAACACTGAAGCTTTCTTT.

This chain uses TRBV27 with TRBJ2-7; 13 bases are a match to TRBD2. The CDR3 consists of 15 residues. Per the germline V gene, CDR1 is MNHEY and CDR2 is SMNVEV (reference sequence). The trim removed 5 bases at V and 4 bases at J, leaving 5 bases unmatched. The CDR3 region has the DNA TGTGCCAGCAGTACTTGGACTAGCGGGAGTTACGAGCAGTACTTC. Translated: CASSTWTSGSYEQYF.

This rearrangement joins TRBV5-1 to TRBJ1-4; TRBD1 is a possible D gene (5 bases). The germline V and J ends were trimmed by 6 bases and 0 bases, with 15 bases remaining between them. Germline V gene data show CDR1 as SGHRS and CDR2 as YFSETQ. The CDR3 runs to 16 residues. The CDR3 spells CASTDGTDPTNEKLFF. CDR3 DNA sequence: TGCGCCAGCACCGACGGGACCGATCCAACTAATGAAAAACTGTTTTTT. Full variable domain (remainder filled in from reference TRBV5-1 and TRBJ1-4): KAGVTQTPRYLIKTRGQQVTLSCSPISGHRSVSWYQQTPGQGLQFLFEYFSETQRNKGNFPGRFSGRQFSNSRSEMNVSTLELGDSALYLCASTDGTDPTNEKLFFGSGTQLSVL.

This clonotype was observed at least ten times. The chain links TRBV7-9 to TRBJ2-7; TRBD1 matches 10 bases. Trimming at V came to 5 bases and at J to 0 bases, leaving 7 bases not matched to a gene. This CDR3 is built from 16 residues. The V gene's germline CDR1 is SEHNR and CDR2 FQNEAQ (reference sequence). The chain's CDR3 is CASSRQGALSSYEQYF. The CDR3 nucleotides read TGTGCCAGCAGCCGACAGGGGGCTCTAAGCTCCTACGAGCAGTACTTC.

The rearrangement links TRBV15 to TRBJ2-3; 7 nucleotides line up with TRBD1. Per the germline V gene, CDR1 is LNHNV and CDR2 is YYDKDF (reference sequence). J lost 6 bases, V lost 4 bases, and 7 bases had no gene match. CDR3 length: 14 amino acids. The CDR3 spells CATSKTQGWDTQYF. In DNA, the CDR3 is TGTGCCACCAGCAAAACACAGGGGTGGGATACGCAGTATTTT. The full variable domain, completed using reference TRBV15 and TRBJ2-3, is DAMVIQNPRYQVTQFGKPVTLSCSQTLNHNVMYWYQQKSSQAPKLLFHYYDKDFNNEADTPDNFQSRRPNTSFCFLDIRSPGLGDTAMYLCATSKTQGWDTQYFGPGTRLTVL.

The V call is TRBV13, the J call TRBJ2-5; D gene unclear. CDR1 PRHDT and CDR2 FYEKMQ come from the germline V gene (reference sequence). This CDR3 comprises 19 residues. Trimming removed 11 bases from V and 1 base from J, with 32 bases in between. The CDR3 reads CAFSLFPRAADPIQETQYF. CDR3 DNA: TGTGCCTTCAGCTTATTCCCCCGGGCCGCCGACCCGATCCAAGAGACCCAGTACTTC.

The genes are TRBV4-2 and TRBJ2-5, with TRBD1 identical over 7 bases. Looked up from germline, CDR1 is LGHNA and CDR2 is YNFKEQ. This CDR3 spans 14 amino acids. With 0 bases clipped from V and 5 bases from J, the junction kept 3 bases outside the gene matches. The CDR3 spells CASSQDRGSETQYF. CDR3 DNA: TGTGCCAGCAGCCAAGACAGGGGGTCTGAGACCCAGTACTTC.

Only a few counts were recorded for this clonotype. The chain uses TRBV27 and TRBJ2-1; TRBD2 might be the D (5 bases). Trimming pared 6 bases from V and 4 bases from J, leaving 10 bases between. Looked up from germline, CDR1 is MNHEY and CDR2 is SMNVEV (reference sequence). CDR3 length: 13 amino acids. As DNA, the CDR3 is TGTGCCAGCAGAACCGGGATATACAATGAGCAGTTCTTC. Translating it yields CASRTGIYNEQFF.

This clonotype was seen only a few times. The gene calls are TRBV7-9 and TRBJ2-7, with TRBD2 matching 7 bases. The CDR3 is 15 residues long. Looked up from germline, CDR1 is SEHNR and CDR2 is FQNEAQ (reference sequence). The V gene end was trimmed by 5 bases and the J gene end by 4 bases; junction bases not matched to a gene: 11. CDR3 loop: CASSIGLDFGYEQYF. For the CDR3, the DNA is TGTGCCAGCAGCATCGGACTAGATTTTGGGTACGAGCAGTACTTC.

This clonotype has only a few counts. This chain joins TRBV13 and TRBJ2-1; D might be TRBD2 (6 bases). The germline V and J ends were trimmed by 3 bases and 3 bases, with 9 bases remaining between them. The CDR3 loop spans 14 amino acids. CDR1 is PRHDT and CDR2 is FYEKMQ in the germline V gene (reference sequence). CDR3 in amino acids: CASSFIADYNEQFF. The DNA of the CDR3 is TGTGCCAGCAGCTTCATAGCGGACTACAATGAGCAGTTCTTC.

Only a few counts were recorded for this clonotype. This chain uses TRBV5-6 with TRBJ2-5; 8 bases are shared with TRBD2. This CDR3 spans 14 amino acids. The germline V gene encodes CDR1 SGHDT and CDR2 YYEEEE. V was clipped by 3 bases and J by 5 bases; unmatched bases: 6. The CDR3 coding sequence is TGTGCCAGCAGCTGGAATAGCGGGATCGAGACCCAGTACTTC. The encoded protein is CASSWNSGIETQYF.

This clonotype has at least ten counts. The V call is TRBV13, the J call TRBJ1-1, with 8 bases fitting TRBD1. There are 14 residues in the CDR3. Germline values: CDR1 PRHDT, CDR2 FYEKMQ (reference sequence). V dropped 5 bases and J dropped 1; count of bases not matched to a gene: 3. The CDR3: CASSHGQGNTEAFF. The DNA for the CDR3 is TGTGCCAGCAGCCACGGACAGGGGAACACTGAAGCTTTCTTT.

The sample holds a few counts of this clonotype. The chain combines TRBV12-3 or TRBV12-4 with TRBJ2-2; maybe TRBD1 (6 bases). This CDR3 has 12 residues. Between the trimmed V and J ends, which lost 8 bases and 7 bases, there was a span of 11 bases. The CDR3 loop is CASSGVIGELFF. The CDR3 nucleotides are TGTGCCAGCTCAGGGGTCATCGGGGAGCTGTTTTTT.